Included here is one TCR beta chain sequence, with context. Its antigen remains unknown. The sample comes from a study of a mutant IDH1 vaccine in newly diagnosed glioma. At the level of the study: Patients under treatment included roughly 62% males and 37.5% females and had a mean age of 40.4 years.

Germline assignment: CDR1 SQVTM and CDR2 ANQGSEA. This CDR3 has 14 amino acids. Trimming left V 1 base short and J 5 bases short, with 14 bases between. Noted time point: week 35, safety follow-up. Vaccinated patients received 300 ug of mutant IDH1 20-mer peptide per dose, with topical imiquimod. Here immunoSEQ multiplex PCR was the method, and the copy in TCRdb shows in-frame clones only, minus some. The sample has about 60,000 clones; 75% to 85% are singletons. V and J are TRBV29-1 and TRBJ2-5, with D maybe TRBD1 (7 bases). The sequenced sample was PBMCs, obtained from a glioma patient whose treatment included an IDH1 peptide vaccine. The receptor's source is a man aged 40-49 years with glioma. CDR3 amino acids: CSVEVPTGRETQYF. The CDR3 nucleotides are TGCAGCGTTGAAGTCCCGACAGGGAGGGAGACCCAGTACTTC.